This T cell receptor (delta chain) was obtained from a study of Vδ1+ human thymocytes. Alphabeta T cells were depleted, then CD3+ Vdelta1+ Vdelta2- thymocytes were FACS-sorted. As regards this clone: The target antigen is unknown.

Study results and caveats: Donors shared many TRG clonotypes but few TRD clonotypes. Thymic TRG and TRD repertoires appeared highly polyclonal, with Gaussian CDR3 length distributions.

Sequences come from RNA converted to cDNA by reverse transcription. The CDR3 regions were amplified by multiplex PCR from V-gene primers to a constant-region primer. TCRdb called clones from the multiplex PCR reads again using CATT. The data show tens of thousands of delta-chain clones, 8.1% seen once. Germline-derived CDR1 and CDR2 are TSWWSYY and QGS. Trimming left V 0 bases short and J 2 bases short, with 31 bases between. The CDR3 is made up of 22 amino acids. The chain joins TRDV1 to TRDJ1; the D call may be TRDD2 or TRDD3 (7 bases each). The specimen was Vdelta1+ gamma-delta thymocytes from the thymus. The subset was: FACS-sorted CD3+ TCRalphabeta- TCRVdelta1+ TCRVdelta2- thymocytes. The TCR sequence derives from a child under two years old who had congenital heart surgery. This CDR3 is CALGELRFLHVDTGASTDKLIF. The DNA of the CDR3 is TGTGCTCTTGGGGAACTTCGGTTCCTACACGTTGATACTGGGGCATCTACCGATAAACTCATCTTT.